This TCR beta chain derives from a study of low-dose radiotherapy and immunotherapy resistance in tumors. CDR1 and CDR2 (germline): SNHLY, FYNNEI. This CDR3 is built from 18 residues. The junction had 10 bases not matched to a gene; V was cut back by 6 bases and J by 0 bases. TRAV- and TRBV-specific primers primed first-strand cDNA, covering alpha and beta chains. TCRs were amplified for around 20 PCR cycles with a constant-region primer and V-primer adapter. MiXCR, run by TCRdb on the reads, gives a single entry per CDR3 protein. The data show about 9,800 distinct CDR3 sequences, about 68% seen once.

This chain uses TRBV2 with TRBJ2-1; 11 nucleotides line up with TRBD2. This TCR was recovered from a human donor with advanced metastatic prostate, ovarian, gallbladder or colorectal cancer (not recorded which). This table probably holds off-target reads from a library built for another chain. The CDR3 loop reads CASSERTSGSSSYNEQFF. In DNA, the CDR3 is TGTGCCAGCAGCGAAAGGACTAGCGGGTCGAGCTCCTACAATGAGCAGTTCTTC.